This T cell receptor (beta chain) comes out of a study of cytomegalovirus exposure and HLA in healthy donors. About the research overall: There were about 85 million unique TCRs (from HLA-typed donors) in an early data release. Overall study findings and caveats: Analysis performed later found about 18,000 TCR beta sequences associated with HLA alleles at 0.05 false discovery rate. Researchers left out some V segments, among them TRBV6-2 and TRBV6-3, as indistinguishable. Presence/absence analyses treated sequencing depth as roughly uniform across donors.

The CDR3 is made up of 13 amino acids. Germline CDR1 and CDR2: SGHTA and FQGNSA. The V end was cut by 6 bases, the J end by 4 bases, with 12 bases between. Primers for the PCR totalled 60 Vbeta and 13 Jbeta. The method was immunoSEQ multiplex PCR; TCRdb's version includes in-frame clones alone and lacks a portion of them. There are around 150,000 clones in the sample, with about 1.2% held by the top ten. In regard to this clone: Its antigen is undetermined.

Sample: PBMCs. The chain couples TRBV7-2 to TRBJ1-1, with D maybe TRBD1 (6 bases). The receptor's source is a woman aged 60-70 years in good health and CMV-seronegative. The CDR3 sequence is CASRFTGSTEAFF. The CDR3 DNA sequence: TGTGCCAGCAGATTTACAGGGAGCACTGAAGCTTTCTTT.